This TCR beta chain is from a study of OX40 agonist ivuxolimab in advanced cancers. Trimming cost V 4 bases and J 1 base, with 10 bases left between them. CDR1 PRHDT and CDR2 FYEKMQ come from the germline V gene (reference sequence). The CDR3 sequence is 14 residues long. Study results and limitations: Also present in some nonresponders was a low level of normalized T-cell clonal expansion.

The data were produced by immunoSEQ multiplex PCR, yet TCRdb's version contains in-frame clones alone and is incomplete. This table has approximately 74,000 clones, almost 85% appearing once. Worth noting for this clone: Its antigen is not identified.

The input for sequencing was CD4+ or CD8+ T cells sorted from blood, taken in a trial of the OX40 agonist ivuxolimab. The V call is TRBV13, the J call TRBJ1-1, with a tentative D call TRBD1 (5 bases). The receptor comes from an adult with an advanced solid tumor such as melanoma, head and neck, liver or kidney cancer. CDR3 sequence reads: CASSSDQGNTEAFF. DNA for the CDR3: TGTGCCAGCAGCTCCGACCAGGGGAACACTGAAGCTTTCTTT.